In this sample, the clone carrying this T cell receptor (beta chain) turned up a few times. A single record per CDR3 protein comes from TCRdb applying MiXCR to the 5' RACE reads. The sample yields more than 400,000 distinct CDR3 sequences, around a sixth seen once. The sample originates from a study of T-cell memory formation after mild COVID-19. As for the study in general: Largely donor-specific sequence clusters came from a couple of donors.

The V and J ends lost 0 bases and 2 bases respectively, with 13 bases between them. This CDR3 contains 16 residues. Germline CDR1 and CDR2: KGHSH and LQKENI. Sequenced input: PBMCs or a T cell subset sorted from them (not recorded which). The V gene is TRBV18, the J gene TRBJ1-1, with D possibly matching TRBD1 (6 bases). The source of this sequence is an adult woman who had mild COVID-19 (a few samples of this study predate the infection). Cell type and time point are not known. CDR3 sequence: CASSPPGNRDNTEAFF. DNA of the CDR3: TGTGCCAGCTCACCACCCGGTAACAGGGACAACACTGAAGCTTTCTTT.